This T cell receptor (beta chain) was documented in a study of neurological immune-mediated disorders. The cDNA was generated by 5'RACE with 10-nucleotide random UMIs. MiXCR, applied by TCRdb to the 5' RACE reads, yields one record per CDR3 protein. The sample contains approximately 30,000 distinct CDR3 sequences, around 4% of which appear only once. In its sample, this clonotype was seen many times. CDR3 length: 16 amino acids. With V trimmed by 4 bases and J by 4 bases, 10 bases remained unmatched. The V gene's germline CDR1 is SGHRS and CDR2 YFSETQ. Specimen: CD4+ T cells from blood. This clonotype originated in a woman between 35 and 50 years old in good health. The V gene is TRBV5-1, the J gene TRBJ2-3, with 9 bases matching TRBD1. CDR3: CASSRRGTGSPDTQYF. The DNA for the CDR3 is TGCGCCAGCAGCCGCCGGGGGACAGGGTCGCCAGATACGCAGTATTTT.